These 9 T cell receptor beta chains originate from one sample sequenced in a study of blood T cells in healthy people across ages. Through a sample-barcoded 5' primer and a J-beta primer mix, a second PCR was run for roughly 7 to 12 cycles. TCRdb processed the 5' RACE reads anew with MiXCR; each CDR3 protein has one entry. The repertoire includes fewer than 600,000 distinct CDR3 sequences, about a quarter of them detected once, and about 3.9% sits in the top ten. The same data also went into a second study, on T cells of mothers and their children.

Input material: blood. These receptors originate from a boy between 2 and 10 years old in good health.

The chain has TRBV14 and TRBJ1-2; no definite D call. Germline loops: CDR1 SGHDN, CDR2 FVKESK. Trimming removed 5 bases from V and 10 bases from J, with 14 bases in between. The CDR3 length is 12 residues. CDR3 loop: CASSAGLAVYTF. The CDR3, as DNA: TGTGCCAGCAGCGCCGGCTTAGCGGTCTACACCTTC.

The V call is TRBV7-9, the J call TRBJ1-3; a possible D gene is TRBD1 (5 bases). The CDR3 sequence is 15 residues long. The V end lost 5 bases, the J end lost 0 bases, and 11 bases lay between the germline ends. Germline CDR1 and CDR2: SEHNR and FQNEAQ (reference sequence). The CDR3 nucleotides read TGTGCCAGCAGCCTGGGACGAGCCTCTGGAAACACCATATATTTT. It yields the protein CASSLGRASGNTIYF. The full variable domain, in which reference TRBV7-9 and TRBJ1-3 provide the parts outside the CDR3, is DTGVSQNPRHKITKRGQNVTFRCDPISEHNRLYWYRQTLGQGPEFLTYFQNEAQLEKSRLLSDRFSAERPKGSFSTLEIQRTEQGDSAMYLCASSLGRASGNTIYFGEGSWLTVV.

This chain joins TRBV3-1 and TRBJ2-3, with D perhaps assigned TRBD1 or TRBD2 (6 bases each). The germline V gene encodes CDR1 LGHDT and CDR2 YNNKEL (reference sequence). The CDR3 has 14 residues. V was pared by 7 bases and J by 2 bases, with 13 bases between. This CDR3 is CASKGGDNTDTQYF. The CDR3 nucleotides are TGTGCCAGCAAAGGCGGGGACAACACAGATACGCAGTATTTT.

This clonotype was found many times. The V and J genes are TRBV6-6 and TRBJ1-2, with 7 bases that match TRBD1. The J segment lost 3 bases and the V segment lost 8 bases, leaving 3 bases of the junction unmatched. Per the germline V gene, CDR1 is MNHNY and CDR2 is SVGAGI (reference sequence). This CDR3 is 12 amino acids long. The CDR3 sequence: CASSQGDYGYTF. DNA for the CDR3: TGTGCCAGCTCCCAGGGGGACTATGGCTACACCTTC.

The genes are TRBV10-3 and TRBJ2-7, with 11 bases lining up with TRBD1. In germline, CDR1 is ENHRY, CDR2 SYGVKD. This CDR3 is 14 amino acids long. V shed 2 bases and J 4 bases; nucleotides not matched to a gene: 1. This chain's CDR3 is CAISEGQGAYEQYF. CDR3 coding DNA: TGTGCCATCAGTGAGGGACAGGGGGCTTACGAGCAGTACTTC.

This clonotype was counted only a few times. The V and J genes are TRBV14 and TRBJ1-4; tentative D call: TRBD1 (5 bases). From germline, CDR1 is SGHDN and CDR2 FVKESK. The CDR3 extends over 14 amino acids. Trimming pared 3 bases from V and 4 bases from J, leaving 9 bases between. The CDR3 nucleotides read TGTGCCAGCAGCCAGCATCAGGGTAATGAAAAACTGTTTTTT. This encodes CASSQHQGNEKLFF. The full variable domain, its missing parts supplied by reference TRBV14 and TRBJ1-4, is EAGVTQFPSHSVIEKGQTVTLRCDPISGHDNLYWYRRVMGKEIKFLLHFVKESKQDESGMPNNRFLAERTGGTYSTLKVQPAELEDSGVYFCASSQHQGNEKLFFGSGTQLSVL.

CDR3 sequence: CSATRGGVGDYEQYF. The CDR3 nucleotides read TGCAGTGCCACTAGAGGGGGGGTTGGAGACTACGAGCAGTACTTC. The chain joins TRBV20-1 to TRBJ2-7; possible D gene TRBD2, 7 bases. Germline CDR1 and CDR2: DFQATT and SNEGSKA (reference sequence). The CDR3 is 15 amino acids. The V and J ends lost 6 bases and 3 bases respectively, with 21 bases between them.

The chain recombines TRBV7-9 with TRBJ1-6; 8 bases align to TRBD1. The V gene's germline CDR1 is SEHNR and CDR2 FQNEAQ (reference sequence). J was trimmed by 8 bases and V by 5 bases; bases with no gene match: 5. This CDR3 contains 14 residues. CDR3 region: CASSTGQGHSPLHF. The CDR3 region has the DNA TGTGCCAGCAGCACAGGACAGGGCCATTCACCCCTCCACTTT.

This chain uses TRBV3-1 with TRBJ2-5; a weak D match, TRBD1 (5 bases). V shed 3 bases and J shed 1 base, with 9 bases lying between them. Per the germline V gene, CDR1 is LGHDT and CDR2 is YNNKEL (reference sequence). CDR3 length: 14 amino acids. The CDR3 spells CASSQRQPQETQYF. The DNA for the CDR3 is TGTGCCAGCAGCCAGAGACAGCCCCAAGAGACCCAGTACTTC.